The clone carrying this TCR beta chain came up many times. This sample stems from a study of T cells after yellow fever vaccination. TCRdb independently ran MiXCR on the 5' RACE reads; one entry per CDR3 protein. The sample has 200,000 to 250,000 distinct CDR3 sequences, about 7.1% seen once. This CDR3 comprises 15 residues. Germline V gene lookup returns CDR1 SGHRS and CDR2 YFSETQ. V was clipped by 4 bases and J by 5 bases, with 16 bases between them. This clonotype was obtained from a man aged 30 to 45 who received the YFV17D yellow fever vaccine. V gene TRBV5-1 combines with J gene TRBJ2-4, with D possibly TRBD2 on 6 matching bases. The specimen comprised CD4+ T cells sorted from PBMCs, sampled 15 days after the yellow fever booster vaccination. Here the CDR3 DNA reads TGCGCCAGCAGCCGGGAAGGGACTCGGGAAAACATTCAGTACTTC. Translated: CASSREGTRENIQYF.